This TCR beta chain comes out of a study of Graves' ophthalmopathy and Graves' hyperthyroidism. Findings of the study overall: Ophthalmopathy was separated from stable hyperthyroidism by a 13-signature model with roughly 91% sensitivity and around 81% specificity.

The authors enrolled newly diagnosed hyperthyroidism patients aged 18 to 65 with under 2 months' duration. The CDR3 covers 16 residues. Trimming removed 7 bases at V and 3 bases at J, with 24 bases between. Germline CDR1 SQVTM, CDR2 ANQGSEA. This clonotype was recorded at least ten times. Its antigen is unidentified. The TCR beta CDR3 regions underwent amplification from RNA transcripts. First-round RT-PCR relied on HTBI primers, and a second-round multiplex PCR came next. MiXCR, run by TCRdb on the multiplex PCR reads, gives a single entry per CDR3 protein. The table lists around 1,200,000 distinct CDR3 sequences, approximately 35% of them singletons.

The clonotype was recovered from an adult man with Graves' hyperthyroidism. This chain links TRBV29-1 with TRBJ1-1, with D tentatively TRBD1 (5 bases). The source material was peripheral blood or thyroid tissue (not recorded which). The CDR3 protein is CSAGRDPPFADTEAFF. DNA for the CDR3: TGCAGCGCAGGCCGGGACCCACCCTTCGCAGACACTGAAGCTTTCTTT.